The T cell receptor beta chain under discussion was sequenced for a study of CD8 T cells in ankylosing spondylitis. Study-wide points: As for the disease-linked clones, they showed a CD8+ phenotype and occurred at relatively low frequencies in peripheral blood. Ankylosing spondylitis blood seemed to carry a telltale TCR beta motif made of eight or nine highly homologous variants.

This clonotype has at least ten counts. Antigen unknown. For TCR beta, libraries came from quantitative 5'-RACE with molecular barcodes. TCRdb passed the 5' RACE reads through MiXCR, listing each CDR3 protein once. This sample yields more than 300,000 distinct CDR3 sequences, of which approximately 10% are seen a single time; 9.1% belongs to the top ten. The receptor's source is a female donor with ankylosing spondylitis or in good health (not recorded which). Sample: blood, either unsorted or a sorted T cell fraction (not recorded which).

The CDR3 loop reads CASSVDPGDQETQYF. DNA of the CDR3: TGTGCCAGCAGCGTAGATCCAGGCGATCAAGAGACCCAGTACTTC. The chain carries TRBV9 and TRBJ2-5, with D unclear. The CDR3 extends over 15 amino acids. Germline lookup yields CDR1 SGDLS and CDR2 YYNGEE. V gave up 0 bases and J gave up 2 bases, with 11 bases separating them.